These 24 T cell receptor beta chains share one sample of origin, sequenced in a study of blood T cell repertoires in COVID-19. The repertoire was sequenced with immunoSEQ multiplex PCR; TCRdb's copy has only in-frame clones and lacks some. The sample lists some 250,000 clones; about four fifths were seen once. Sequencing was carried out using peripheral blood. The receptors were sampled from a woman of 80 years or more with COVID-19, enrolled during active disease.

This rearrangement joins TRBV5-1 to TRBJ2-6; 8 nucleotides align to TRBD1. CDR3 length: 14 amino acids. Germline V gene sequence: CDR1 SGHRS, CDR2 YFSETQ. Unmatched junction bases numbered 0, after V lost 5 bases and J lost 2 bases. CDR3 in amino acids: CASRQGAGANVLTF. In DNA form, the CDR3 reads TGCGCCAGCAGACAGGGGGCTGGGGCCAACGTCCTGACTTTC.

This chain joins TRBV3-1 (or the pseudogene TRBV3-2) and TRBJ1-2, with D tentatively TRBD1 (6 bases). Germline V gene data show CDR1 as LGHDT and CDR2 as YNNKEL (reference sequence). The germline V and J ends were trimmed by 4 bases and 2 bases, with 17 bases remaining between them. The CDR3 runs to 16 residues. CDR3 in amino acids: CASSRLTGTTNYGYTF. The CDR3 bases are TGTGCCAGCAGCCGCCTTACCGGGACAACCAACTATGGCTACACCTTC.

This chain links TRBV5-4 with TRBJ2-6; D possibly corresponds to TRBD1 (6 bases). V lost 4 bases, J lost 0 bases, and 14 bases lay in between. The CDR3 runs 17 residues. The germline V gene has CDR1 SGHNT and CDR2 YYREEE (reference sequence). CDR3 sequence: CASSKQGLRSGANVLTF. The CDR3 DNA is TGTGCCAGCAGCAAACAGGGCCTTCGCTCTGGGGCCAACGTCCTGACTTTC. Full variable domain (remainder filled in from reference TRBV5-4 and TRBJ2-6): ETGVTQSPTHLIKTRGQQVTLRCSSQSGHNTVSWYQQALGQGPQFIFQYYREEENGRGNFPPRFSGLQFPNYSSELNVNALELDDSALYLCASSKQGLRSGANVLTFGAGSRLTVL.

The V call is TRBV5-1, the J call TRBJ2-1; the match to TRBD2 covers 8 bases. The J segment lost 6 bases and the V segment lost 5 bases, leaving 10 bases of the junction unmatched. CDR3 size: 15 residues. The germline V gene encodes CDR1 SGHRS and CDR2 YFSETQ. The CDR3 here is CASRISGERSNEQFF. CDR3 DNA sequence: TGCGCCAGCAGGATTAGCGGGGAAAGGAGCAATGAGCAGTTCTTC.

A single count supports this clone. The gene calls are TRBV3-1 (or the pseudogene TRBV3-2) and TRBJ2-1; 10 bases are a match to TRBD1. In germline, CDR1 is LGHDT, CDR2 YNNKEL (reference sequence). This CDR3 is built from 16 residues. The ends lost 3 bases at V and 3 bases at J; junction bases unmatched: 5. The CDR3 reads CASSQRRTGGYNEQFF. The CDR3 region has the DNA TGTGCCAGCAGCCAGAGAAGGACAGGGGGCTACAATGAGCAGTTCTTC.

The chain joins TRBV2 to TRBJ1-1; no definite D call. Germline CDR1 SNHLY, CDR2 FYNNEI. V was pared by 3 bases and J by 2 bases, with 7 bases between. There are 13 residues in the CDR3. CDR3 DNA sequence: TGTGCCAGCAGTGATTTGCTAAACACTGAAGCTTTCTTT. Translation: CASSDLLNTEAFF.

This chain links TRBV28 with TRBJ1-5; D uncertain. Germline CDR1 MDHEN, CDR2 SYDVKM. The V gene lost 8 bases and the J gene lost 0 bases, with 5 bases spanning the gap. The CDR3 consists of 12 residues. CDR3 sequence reads: CASSDSNQPQHF. The CDR3 region has the DNA TGTGCCAGCTCAGATAGCAATCAGCCCCAGCATTTT.

V usage is TRBV5-1 and J usage is TRBJ1-4, with 7 bases matching TRBD1. The CDR3 length is 15 residues. Germline assignment: CDR1 SGHRS and CDR2 YFSETQ. The junction had 8 bases not matched to a gene; V was cut back by 4 bases and J by 5 bases. The CDR3 protein is CASSMGDRENEKLFF. The CDR3 DNA follows: TGCGCCAGCAGCATGGGGGACAGAGAGAATGAAAAACTGTTTTTT.

The chain carries TRBV19 and TRBJ1-4; 8 bases match TRBD1. Germline CDR1 reads LNHDA; CDR2 reads SQIVND (reference sequence). The CDR3 is 11 residues long. With V trimmed by 9 bases and J by 8 bases, 2 bases remained unmatched. CDR3 DNA: TGTGCCAGAACAGGGGGGGAAAAACTGTTTTTT. The encoded protein is CARTGGEKLFF.

The CDR3 here is CASREWGEQETQYF. DNA for the CDR3: TGTGCCAGCAGGGAATGGGGGGAACAAGAGACCCAGTACTTC. The chain combines TRBV28 with TRBJ2-5; a weak D match, TRBD2 (6 bases). Trimming removed 6 bases from V and 2 bases from J, with 13 bases in between. The CDR3 covers 14 residues. Germline CDR1 reads MDHEN; CDR2 reads SYDVKM.

In its sample, this clone was seen a few times. This chain uses TRBV28 with TRBJ2-7; 7 bases line up with TRBD1. In germline, CDR1 is MDHEN, CDR2 SYDVKM. CDR3 length: 12 amino acids. Germline trimming cut 6 bases from V and 6 bases from J; bases unmatched to any gene: 5. The CDR3 DNA reads as TGTGCCAGCAGAACAACAGGGGCCGAGCAGTACTTC. Translation gives CASRTTGAEQYF.

The rearrangement uses TRBV5-1 and TRBJ2-7; TRBD1 matches 11 bases. This CDR3 is built from 17 residues. The V gene's germline CDR1 is SGHRS and CDR2 YFSETQ. The ends lost 0 bases at V and 0 bases at J; junction bases unmatched: 5. CDR3 DNA: TGCGCCAGCAGCTTGGCAATTGGGACAGGGGGCTCCTACGAGCAGTACTTC. Translated, it gives CASSLAIGTGGSYEQYF. Looking up the rest from reference TRBV5-1 and TRBJ2-7 gives the full variable domain: KAGVTQTPRYLIKTRGQQVTLSCSPISGHRSVSWYQQTPGQGLQFLFEYFSETQRNKGNFPGRFSGRQFSNSRSEMNVSTLELGDSALYLCASSLAIGTGGSYEQYFGPGTRLTVT.

This chain links TRBV29-1 with TRBJ1-1, with D maybe TRBD1 (6 bases). V lost 4 bases, J lost 0 bases, and 18 bases lay in between. CDR1 SQVTM and CDR2 ANQGSEA come from the germline V gene. The CDR3 has 16 residues. Written as DNA, the CDR3 is TGCAGCGTTGCGGCAGGGGCGAGTCTTATGAACACTGAAGCTTTCTTT. Protein product: CSVAAGASLMNTEAFF.

The chain links TRBV10-1 to TRBJ2-1, with TRBD2 as a possible D gene (6 bases). The CDR3 has 16 amino acids. The V end was cut by 7 bases, the J end by 2 bases, with 18 bases between. Germline-derived CDR1 and CDR2 are WNHNN and SYGVQD (reference sequence). CDR3: CASTPERVGAYNEQFF. The DNA for the CDR3 is TGCGCCAGCACCCCAGAGCGGGTCGGGGCCTACAATGAGCAGTTCTTC.

The rearrangement joins TRBV7-2 to TRBJ1-1; maybe TRBD1 (5 bases). Germline V gene lookup returns CDR1 SGHTA and CDR2 FQGNSA. The CDR3 is made up of 13 amino acids. Between the trimmed V and J ends, which lost 11 bases and 1 base, there was a span of 14 bases. In DNA, the CDR3 is TGTGCCGCCGGTTTGGGGCCGAACACTGAAGCTTTCTTT. Protein: CAAGLGPNTEAFF.

V usage is TRBV29-1 and J usage is TRBJ1-4; TRBD1 matches at 7 bases. Germline CDR1 is SQVTM and CDR2 is ANQGSEA. This CDR3 is built from 12 residues. V dropped 5 bases and J dropped 6; count of bases not matched to a gene: 3. CDR3 nucleotide sequence: TGCAGCGTTACAGGGGCAGATGAAAAACTGTTTTTT. Its protein product is CSVTGADEKLFF.

The chain employs TRBV27 and TRBJ2-3; TRBD2 is a possible D gene (5 bases). Trimming removed 1 base from V and 6 bases from J, with 11 bases in between. CDR1 and CDR2 from the germline V gene are MNHEY and SMNVEV (reference sequence). CDR3 size: 14 residues. The CDR3 here is CASSLYAGEDTQYF. The CDR3 nucleotides read TGTGCCAGCAGTTTATATGCCGGGGAGGATACGCAGTATTTT.

V usage is TRBV29-1 and J usage is TRBJ2-2; maybe TRBD2 (5 bases). Trimming stripped 5 bases from V and 7 bases from J, with 8 bases between. There are 11 residues in the CDR3. Germline V gene data show CDR1 as SQVTM and CDR2 as ANQGSEA. The CDR3 DNA sequence: TGCAGCGTTAGCGGACGCGGGGAGCTGTTTTTT. It encodes CSVSGRGELFF.

The chain couples TRBV15 to TRBJ1-1; a possible D gene is TRBD1 (6 bases). Trimming removed 1 base from V and 6 bases from J, with 18 bases in between. Germline-derived CDR1 and CDR2 are LNHNV and YYDKDF (reference sequence). The CDR3 consists of 16 residues. The CDR3 is CATSRALTGLNAEAFF. CDR3 coding DNA: TGTGCCACCAGCAGAGCCCTTACAGGGTTAAACGCTGAAGCTTTCTTT.

The chain couples TRBV5-1 to TRBJ1-1; a weak D match, TRBD1 (5 bases). The CDR3 loop spans 15 amino acids. Germline V lookup: CDR1 SGHRS, CDR2 YFSETQ. The germline V and J ends were trimmed by 4 bases and 2 bases, with 15 bases remaining between them. The CDR3: CASSPRSRENTEAFF. CDR3 DNA: TGCGCCAGCAGCCCCCGGAGCAGGGAAAACACTGAAGCTTTCTTT. Filled out from reference TRBV5-1 and TRBJ1-1, the complete variable domain reads KAGVTQTPRYLIKTRGQQVTLSCSPISGHRSVSWYQQTPGQGLQFLFEYFSETQRNKGNFPGRFSGRQFSNSRSEMNVSTLELGDSALYLCASSPRSRENTEAFFGQGTRLTVV.

The CDR3 nucleotides are TGTGCCAGCAGTTTTAGAGCGGGAGGGTACAATGAGCAGTTCTTC. Residues: CASSFRAGGYNEQFF. The rearrangement joins TRBV27 to TRBJ2-1, with 10 bases matching TRBD2. CDR1 MNHEY and CDR2 SMNVEV come from the germline V gene (reference sequence). The CDR3 is 15 amino acids. J was trimmed by 4 bases and V by 3 bases; bases with no gene match: 3.

The gene calls are TRBV28 and TRBJ2-7; 7 bases fit TRBD1. V gave up 8 bases and J gave up 2 bases; unmatched junction bases: 9. Germline values: CDR1 MDHEN, CDR2 SYDVKM. The CDR3 covers 14 residues. CDR3 coding DNA: TGTGCCAGCTTGGAAAGGGGGCTCCCCTACGAGCAGTACTTC. Residues: CASLERGLPYEQYF.

The V and J genes are TRBV3-1 (or the pseudogene TRBV3-2) and TRBJ1-2; D gene unclear. The length of the CDR3 is 14 residues. The germline V gene encodes CDR1 LGHDT and CDR2 YNNKEL (reference sequence). Trimming took 6 bases from V and 0 from J, leaving 11 bases between them. CDR3 protein: CASSRLEANYGYTF. For the CDR3, the DNA is TGTGCCAGCAGTCGGTTAGAAGCTAACTATGGCTACACCTTC.

This chain links TRBV19 with TRBJ2-6, with a tentative D call TRBD1 (5 bases). This CDR3 comprises 16 residues. V was trimmed by 4 bases and J by 4 bases, leaving 14 bases between them. Germline V gene lookup returns CDR1 LNHDA and CDR2 SQIVND (reference sequence). The CDR3 is CASSTETGGGANVLTF. In DNA, the CDR3 is TGTGCCAGTAGTACGGAAACAGGTGGAGGGGCCAACGTCCTGACTTTC.